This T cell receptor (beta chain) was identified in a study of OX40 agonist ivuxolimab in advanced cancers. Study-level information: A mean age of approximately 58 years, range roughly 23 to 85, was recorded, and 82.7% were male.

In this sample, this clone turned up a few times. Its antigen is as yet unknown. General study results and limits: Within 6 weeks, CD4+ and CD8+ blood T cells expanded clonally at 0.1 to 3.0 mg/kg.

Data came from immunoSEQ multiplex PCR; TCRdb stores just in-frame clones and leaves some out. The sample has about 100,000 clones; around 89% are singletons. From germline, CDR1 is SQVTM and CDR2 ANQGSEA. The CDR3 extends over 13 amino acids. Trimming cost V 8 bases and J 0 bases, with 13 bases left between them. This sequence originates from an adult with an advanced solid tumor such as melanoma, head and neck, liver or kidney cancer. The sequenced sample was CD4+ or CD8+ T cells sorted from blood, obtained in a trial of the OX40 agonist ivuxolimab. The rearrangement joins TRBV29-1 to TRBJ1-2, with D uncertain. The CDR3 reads CSTRTYANYGYTF. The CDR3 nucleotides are TGCAGCACGCGGACCTATGCTAACTATGGCTACACCTTC.